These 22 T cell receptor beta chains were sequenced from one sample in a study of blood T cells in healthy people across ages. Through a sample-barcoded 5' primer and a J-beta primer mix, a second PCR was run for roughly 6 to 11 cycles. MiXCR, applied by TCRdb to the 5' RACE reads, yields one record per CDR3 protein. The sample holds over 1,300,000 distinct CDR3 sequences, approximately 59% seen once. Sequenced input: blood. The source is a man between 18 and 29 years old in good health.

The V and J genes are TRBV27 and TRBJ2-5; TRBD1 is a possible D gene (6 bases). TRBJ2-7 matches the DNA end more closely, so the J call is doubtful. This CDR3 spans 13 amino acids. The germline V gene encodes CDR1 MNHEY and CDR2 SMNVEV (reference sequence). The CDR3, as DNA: TGTGCCACCAACTCAGGGGAATGGTACGAGCAGTACTTC. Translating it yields CATNSGEWYEQYF.

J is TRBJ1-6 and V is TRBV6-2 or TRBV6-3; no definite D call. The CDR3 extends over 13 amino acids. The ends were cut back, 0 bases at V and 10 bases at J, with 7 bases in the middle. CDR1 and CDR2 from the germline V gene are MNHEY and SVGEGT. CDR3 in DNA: TGTGCCAGCAGTTACTCGTCGGTCTCACCCCTCCACTTT. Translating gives CASSYSSVSPLHF.

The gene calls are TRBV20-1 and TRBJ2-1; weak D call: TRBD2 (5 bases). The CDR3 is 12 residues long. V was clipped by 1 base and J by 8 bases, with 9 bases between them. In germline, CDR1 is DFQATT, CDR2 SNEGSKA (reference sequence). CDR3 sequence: CSARVSRDEQFF. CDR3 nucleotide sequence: TGCAGTGCTAGAGTTTCGCGGGATGAGCAGTTCTTC.

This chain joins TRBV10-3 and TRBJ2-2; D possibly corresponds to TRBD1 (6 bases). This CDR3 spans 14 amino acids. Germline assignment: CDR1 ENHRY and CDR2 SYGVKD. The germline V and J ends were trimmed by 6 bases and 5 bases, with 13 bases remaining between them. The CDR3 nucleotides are TGTGCCATCAGACAGGGTCTTGAGACCGGGGAGCTGTTTTTT. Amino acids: CAIRQGLETGELFF.

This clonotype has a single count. The CDR3 DNA is TGTGCCAGCACCTCGAGGGTGCGGGAGACCCAGTTCTTC. It encodes CASTSRVRETQFF. V gene TRBV14 combines with J gene TRBJ2-1; 7 nucleotides agree with TRBD2. Trimming cost V 7 bases and J 13 bases; bases outside gene matches: 13. Germline V gives CDR1 SGHDN, CDR2 FVKESK. This CDR3 spans 13 amino acids.

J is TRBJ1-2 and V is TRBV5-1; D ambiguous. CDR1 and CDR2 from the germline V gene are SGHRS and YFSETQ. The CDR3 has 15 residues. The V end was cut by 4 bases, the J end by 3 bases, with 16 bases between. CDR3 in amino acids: CASSPRSHKDYGYTF. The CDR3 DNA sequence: TGCGCCAGCAGCCCCAGGTCTCATAAGGACTATGGCTACACCTTC.

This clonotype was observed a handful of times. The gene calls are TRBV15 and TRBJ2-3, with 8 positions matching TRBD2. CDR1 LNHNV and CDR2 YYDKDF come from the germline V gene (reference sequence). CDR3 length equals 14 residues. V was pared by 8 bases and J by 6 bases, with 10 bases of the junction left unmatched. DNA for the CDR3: TGTGCCACCTTAGCGGGATCCGAAGGGGATACGCAGTATTTT. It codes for CATLAGSEGDTQYF.

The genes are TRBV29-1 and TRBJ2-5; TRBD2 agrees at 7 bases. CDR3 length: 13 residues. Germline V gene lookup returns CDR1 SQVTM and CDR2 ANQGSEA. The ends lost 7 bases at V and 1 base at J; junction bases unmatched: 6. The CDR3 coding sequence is TGCAGCGCTCCAGGACTAGGCCAAGAGACCCAGTACTTC. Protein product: CSAPGLGQETQYF.

In DNA, the CDR3 is TGTGCCAGCAGCCCATCAGGTCGGGCCAGCGGGCCCGGGGAGCTGTTTTTT. Translation: CASSPSGRASGPGELFF. The rearrangement links TRBV7-2 to TRBJ2-2; a possible D gene is TRBD2 (6 bases). The germline V gene encodes CDR1 SGHTA and CDR2 FQGNSA. Trimming pared 5 bases from V and 6 bases from J, leaving 22 bases between. There are 17 residues in the CDR3. The entire variable domain, with the rest obtained from reference TRBV7-2 and TRBJ2-2, is as follows: GAGVSQSPSNKVTEKGKDVELRCDPISGHTALYWYRQSLGQGLEFLIYFQGNSAPDKSGLPSDRFSAERTGGSVSTLTIQRTQQEDSAVYLCASSPSGRASGPGELFFGEGSRLTVL.

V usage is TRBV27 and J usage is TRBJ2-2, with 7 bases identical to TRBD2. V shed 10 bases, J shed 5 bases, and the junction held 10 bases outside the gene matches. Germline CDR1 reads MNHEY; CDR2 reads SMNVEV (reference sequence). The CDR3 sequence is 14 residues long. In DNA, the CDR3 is TGTGCCATACGAGCGGGGTATCAAACCGGGGAGCTGTTTTTT. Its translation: CAIRAGYQTGELFF.

The chain's CDR3 is CASSQERGSLSYNEQFF. CDR3 nucleotides: TGTGCCAGCAGCCAAGAAAGGGGCAGCCTATCCTACAATGAGCAGTTCTTC. This rearrangement joins TRBV14 to TRBJ2-1, with a weak D call TRBD1 (5 bases). CDR1 SGHDN and CDR2 FVKESK come from the germline V gene. The CDR3 consists of 17 residues. V gave up 0 bases and J gave up 1 base, with 13 bases separating them.

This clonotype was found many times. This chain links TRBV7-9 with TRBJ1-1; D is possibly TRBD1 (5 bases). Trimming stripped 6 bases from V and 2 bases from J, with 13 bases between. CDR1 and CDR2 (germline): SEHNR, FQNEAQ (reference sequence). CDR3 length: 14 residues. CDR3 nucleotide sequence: TGTGCCAGCAGTTACGGGCAGGGCAACACTGAAGCTTTCTTT. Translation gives CASSYGQGNTEAFF.

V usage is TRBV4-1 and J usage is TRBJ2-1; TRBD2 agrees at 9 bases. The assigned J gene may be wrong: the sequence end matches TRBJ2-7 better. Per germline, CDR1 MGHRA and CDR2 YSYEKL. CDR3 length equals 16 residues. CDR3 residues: CASSQPPGLATYEQYF. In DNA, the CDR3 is TGCGCCAGCAGCCAGCCCCCGGGACTAGCCACCTACGAGCAGTACTTC.

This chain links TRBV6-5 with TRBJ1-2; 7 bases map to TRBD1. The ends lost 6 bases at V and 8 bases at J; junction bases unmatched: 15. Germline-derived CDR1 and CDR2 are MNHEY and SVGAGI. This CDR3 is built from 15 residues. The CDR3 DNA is TGTGCCAGCAGCGAAGGACAGGCGACCTTCTACGGCTACACCTTC. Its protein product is CASSEGQATFYGYTF.

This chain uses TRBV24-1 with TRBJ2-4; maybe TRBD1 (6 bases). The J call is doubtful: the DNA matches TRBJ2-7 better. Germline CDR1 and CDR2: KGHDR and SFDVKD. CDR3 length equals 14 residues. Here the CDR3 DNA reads TGTGCCACCAGTGGGAACAGGGTCTTCGACGAGCAGTACTTC. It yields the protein CATSGNRVFDEQYF.

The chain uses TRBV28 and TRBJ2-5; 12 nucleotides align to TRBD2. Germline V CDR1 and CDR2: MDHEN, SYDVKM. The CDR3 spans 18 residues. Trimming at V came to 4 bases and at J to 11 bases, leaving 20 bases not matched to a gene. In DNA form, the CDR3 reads TGTGCCAGCAGTTCGCCGCTGACTAGCGGGGGATCGGGTAATGAGCAGTACTTC. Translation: CASSSPLTSGGSGNEQYF.

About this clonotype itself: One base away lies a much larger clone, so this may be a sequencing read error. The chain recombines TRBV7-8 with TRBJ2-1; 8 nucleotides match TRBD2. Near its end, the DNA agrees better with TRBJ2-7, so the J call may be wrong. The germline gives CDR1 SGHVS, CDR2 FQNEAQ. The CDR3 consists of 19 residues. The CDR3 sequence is CASTLFGLAGRSSYNEQYF. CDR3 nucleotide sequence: TGTGCCAGCACCCTGTTCGGTCTAGCGGGCCGGAGCTCCTACAATGAGCAGTACTTC.

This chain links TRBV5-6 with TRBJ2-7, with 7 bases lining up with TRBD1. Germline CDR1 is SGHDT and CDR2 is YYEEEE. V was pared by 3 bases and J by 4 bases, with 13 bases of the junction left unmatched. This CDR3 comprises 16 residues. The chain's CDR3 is CASSWVTGTEPYEQYF. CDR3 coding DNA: TGTGCCAGCAGCTGGGTGACCGGGACAGAACCTTACGAGCAGTACTTC.

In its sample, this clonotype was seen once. The CDR3 loop is CASSLLGGRSEQFF. The CDR3, as DNA: TGTGCCAGCAGTTTACTTGGCGGGAGATCTGAGCAGTTCTTC. V usage is TRBV27 and J usage is TRBJ2-1, with TRBD2 identical over 7 bases. The CDR3 consists of 14 residues. The V gene's germline CDR1 is MNHEY and CDR2 SMNVEV (reference sequence). J was trimmed by 9 bases and V by 2 bases; bases with no gene match: 7.

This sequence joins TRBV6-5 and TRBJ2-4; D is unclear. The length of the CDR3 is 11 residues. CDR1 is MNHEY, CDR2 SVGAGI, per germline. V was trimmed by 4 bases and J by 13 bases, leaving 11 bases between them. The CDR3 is CASSSYLEQYF. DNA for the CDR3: TGTGCCAGCAGTTCCTATCTAGAGCAGTACTTC.

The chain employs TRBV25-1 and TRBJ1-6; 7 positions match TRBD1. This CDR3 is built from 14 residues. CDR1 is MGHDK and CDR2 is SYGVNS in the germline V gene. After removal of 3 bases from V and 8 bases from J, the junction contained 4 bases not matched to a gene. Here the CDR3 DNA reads TGTGCCAGCAGTGAGACAGGGAGGTATTCACCCCTCCACTTT. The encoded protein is CASSETGRYSPLHF.

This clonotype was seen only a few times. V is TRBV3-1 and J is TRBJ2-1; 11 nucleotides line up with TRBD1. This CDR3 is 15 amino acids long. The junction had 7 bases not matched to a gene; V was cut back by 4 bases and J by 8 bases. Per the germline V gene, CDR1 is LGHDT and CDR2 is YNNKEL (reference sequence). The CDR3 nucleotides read TGTGCCAGCAGCCTCCCGGGACAGGGGGTCGATGAGCAGTTCTTC. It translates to CASSLPGQGVDEQFF.